Included here is one T cell receptor (beta chain) sequence, with context. Its antigen is still unknown. This specimen belongs to a study of T-cell reconstitution after alpha-beta-depleted transplantation in children. Findings and caveats of the study: Newly made T cells mostly supplied T-cell counts and diversity one year after transplant. Several hundred rapidly expanded clones from non-depleted graft cells reportedly supplied alpha-beta T cells about two months post-transplant.

The library targeted TCRbeta and was prepared with unique molecular identifiers. Via MiXCR, TCRdb re-called the PCR reads, giving one row per CDR3 protein. The sample holds approximately 350,000 distinct CDR3 sequences, 15% to 20% seen once. The source is a male patient under 10 years old who had a stem cell transplant for acute lymphoblastic leukemia, so the T cells may come from the graft donor. The specimen comprised PBMCs, mostly from graft donor cells, sampled 360 days after TCRalphabeta/CD19-depleted stem cell transplant.

The CDR3 spells CSAATLRTALEQFF. CDR3 coding DNA: TGCAGTGCCGCTACCCTGAGGACGGCCCTTGAGCAGTTCTTC. This chain uses TRBV20-1 with TRBJ2-1; no definite D call. This CDR3 has 14 amino acids. Deletions cut 6 bases from V and 9 bases from J, with 21 bases between. CDR1 is DFQATT, CDR2 SNEGSKA, per germline (reference sequence).